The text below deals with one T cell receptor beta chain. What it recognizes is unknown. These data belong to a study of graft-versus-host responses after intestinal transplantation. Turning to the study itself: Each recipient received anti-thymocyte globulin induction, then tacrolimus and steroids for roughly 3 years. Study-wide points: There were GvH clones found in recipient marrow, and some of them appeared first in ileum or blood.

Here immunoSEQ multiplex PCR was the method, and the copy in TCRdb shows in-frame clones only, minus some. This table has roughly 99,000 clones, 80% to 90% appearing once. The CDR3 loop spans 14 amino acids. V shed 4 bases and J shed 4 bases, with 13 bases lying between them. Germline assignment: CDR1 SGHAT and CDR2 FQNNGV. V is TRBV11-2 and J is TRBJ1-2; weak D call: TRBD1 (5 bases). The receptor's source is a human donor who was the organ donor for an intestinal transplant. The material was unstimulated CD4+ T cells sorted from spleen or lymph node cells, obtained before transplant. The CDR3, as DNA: TGTGCCAGCAGCTGGGCCGGGACGGCCTATGGCTACACCTTC. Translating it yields CASSWAGTAYGYTF. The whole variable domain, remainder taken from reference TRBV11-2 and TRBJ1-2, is EAGVAQSPRYKIIEKRQSVAFWCNPISGHATLYWYQQILGQGPKLLIQFQNNGVVDDSQLPKDRFSAERLKGVDSTLKIQPAKLEDSAVYLCASSWAGTAYGYTFGSGTRLTVV.